This T cell receptor beta chain was recovered during a study of blood T cell repertoires in COVID-19. About the study: Material from acute and convalescent COVID-19 was sourced from the United States, Italy and Spain. From T cells, B-cell-depleted T cells, or PBMCs came the material, which was cDNA or gDNA.

The V and J ends lost 2 bases and 1 base respectively, with 6 bases between them. Germline lookup yields CDR1 SGHNT and CDR2 YYREEE (reference sequence). This CDR3 has 13 residues. Original methodology: From reference gene primer amplification, estimates of nucleated cell counts were derived. Sequencing used immunoSEQ multiplex PCR; TCRdb keeps in-frame clones, though not all of them. V, J and clone size are those of that table, while D and trimming were read from the DNA. The sample holds some 240,000 clones, around 83% seen once. Each participant's cohort was designated according to participant-reported clinical history.

The sequenced material came from PBMCs or T cells enriched from blood (not recorded which). The gene calls are TRBV5-4 and TRBJ1-1; D is possibly TRBD1 (5 bases). The sequence was obtained from a woman aged 45 to 65 who had been exposed to COVID-19. This chain's CDR3 is CASSFTGNTEAFF. The CDR3 DNA sequence: TGTGCCAGCAGCTTTACAGGGAACACTGAAGCTTTCTTT.